One sample yielded the 19 T cell receptor beta chains listed below, sequenced in a study of read filtering for tumor transcriptome and immune sequencing. Molecular barcoded adaptors covering alpha/delta and beta/gamma chains were used on roughly 400 ng RNA. TCRdb ran MiXCR on the reads and lists one entry per CDR3 protein. The data show more than 70,000 distinct CDR3 sequences, about 22% seen once. Sequenced: a population of CD138-negative cells sorted from bone marrow. The receptors stem from a donor at least 40 years old with multiple myeloma.

This clonotype was counted ten times or more. The chain joins TRBV12-3 or TRBV12-4 to TRBJ2-6; 7 nucleotides agree with TRBD1. The J segment lost 0 bases and the V segment lost 6 bases, leaving 8 bases of the junction unmatched. The CDR3 contains 17 residues. This CDR3 reads CASRETGTLSGANVLTF. Here the CDR3 DNA reads TGTGCCAGCAGGGAGACAGGGACACTCTCTGGGGCCAACGTCCTGACTTTC.

Concerning this clonotype itself: A read error may be the cause here, since a much bigger clone is one base away. Because it lacks the conserved phenylalanine or tryptophan at the end, this CDR3 is likely a read error. The chain employs TRBV7-9 and TRBJ2-7; 12 bases map to TRBD2. Per the germline V gene, CDR1 is SEHNR and CDR2 is FQNEAQ (reference sequence). Trimming removed 4 bases from V and 6 bases from J; junction bases left unmatched: 13. The CDR3 runs to 17 residues. The CDR3 protein is CASSSTSGGLQVSEQYL. The DNA for the CDR3 is TGTGCCAGCAGCTCCACTAGCGGGGGGCTACAAGTTTCCGAGCAGTACCTC.

To note about this clonotype: This may stem from a read error, because a much larger clone lies one nucleotide away. The chain joins TRBV5-1 to TRBJ2-1, with 7 positions matching TRBD2. Germline V CDR1 and CDR2: SGHRS, YFSETQ. The CDR3 runs to 17 residues. The CDR3 protein is CASKASGATSSYSEQFF. CDR3 bases: TGCGCCAGCAAAGCGAGCGGGGCCACCTCCTCCTACAGTGAGCAGTTCTTC.

The V and J genes are TRBV7-9 and TRBJ1-6; D is unclear. The ends were cut back, 4 bases at V and 11 bases at J, with 9 bases in the middle. The germline V gene has CDR1 SEHNR and CDR2 FQNEAQ (reference sequence). The length of the CDR3 is 12 residues. CDR3 in DNA: TGTGCCAGCAGCTCCGGCCCAACACCCCTCCACTTT. Amino acid sequence: CASSSGPTPLHF.

This clonotype was seen at least ten times. V gene TRBV2 combines with J gene TRBJ2-1; 8 positions match TRBD1. The CDR3 contains 12 residues. Unmatched junction bases numbered 8, after V lost 7 bases and J lost 12 bases. Germline V gene data show CDR1 as SNHLY and CDR2 as FYNNEI. Here the CDR3 DNA reads TGTGCCAGCATTAGAGGTGGGACAGGGCAGTTCTTC. Translating gives CASIRGGTGQFF.

This clonotype was picked up a small number of times. The V gene is TRBV19, the J gene TRBJ2-2, with D hard to call. Per the germline V gene, CDR1 is LNHDA and CDR2 is SQIVND (reference sequence). V was pared by 7 bases and J by 7 bases, with 13 bases between. The CDR3 length is 13 residues. Here the CDR3 DNA reads TGTGCCAGTAAAGGATGGCTGGTCGGGGAGCTGTTTTTT. It encodes CASKGWLVGELFF. Full variable domain (missing parts from reference TRBV19 and TRBJ2-2): DGGITQSPKYLFRKEGQNVTLSCEQNLNHDAMYWYRQDPGQGLRLIYYSQIVNDFQKGDIAEGYSVSREKKESFPLTVTSAQKNPTAFYLCASKGWLVGELFFGEGSRLTVL.

To note about this clonotype: No conserved phenylalanine or tryptophan ends this CDR3, so it is likely a read error. The V gene is TRBV5-6, the J gene TRBJ2-7; perhaps TRBD2 as D (6 bases). Deletions cut 3 bases from V and 3 bases from J, with 13 bases between. Germline V gives CDR1 SGHDT, CDR2 YYEEEE. The CDR3 has 14 amino acids. The DNA of the CDR3 is TGTGCCAGCAGCTCCTCCCCCGGGGGCTACGAGCAGTACATC. Translating it yields CASSSSPGGYEQYI.

J is TRBJ2-3 and V is TRBV6-2 or TRBV6-3; 7 bases map to TRBD2. Germline loops: CDR1 MNHEY, CDR2 SVGEGT. The CDR3 contains 15 residues. The V and J ends lost 0 bases and 2 bases, in that order; junction bases with no gene match: 2. The CDR3 loop is CASSYSAGDTDTQYF. CDR3 DNA: TGTGCCAGCAGTTACTCTGCGGGGGACACAGATACGCAGTATTTT.

This chain joins TRBV2 and TRBJ1-2, with D unclear. This CDR3 has 13 residues. V lost 2 bases to trimming and J lost 6 bases, with 10 bases between them. Germline lookup yields CDR1 SNHLY and CDR2 FYNNEI. The DNA of the CDR3 is TGTGCCAGCAGTGAACAAGGTTCCAATGGCTACACCTTC. Its translation: CASSEQGSNGYTF.

This clonotype was counted at least ten times. CDR3 residues: CSAPPSGGEDEQFF. CDR3 sequence (DNA): TGCAGTGCTCCCCCTAGCGGGGGGGAGGATGAGCAGTTCTTC. This rearrangement joins TRBV20-1 to TRBJ2-1, with 12 bases fitting TRBD2. The germline CDR1 and CDR2 sequences are DFQATT and SNEGSKA (reference sequence). The V gene end was trimmed by 5 bases and the J gene end by 8 bases; junction bases not matched to a gene: 7. The length of the CDR3 is 14 residues.

As concerns this clonotype: The junction differs from germline at one of its ends, possibly a read error. This chain uses TRBV2 with TRBJ2-1; 9 positions match TRBD2. CDR3 length equals 16 residues. Per germline, CDR1 SNHLY and CDR2 FYNNEI. CDR3 in amino acids: CASREGAGGFDNEQFF. The DNA for the CDR3 is TGTGCCAGCAGGGAAGGAGCGGGGGGCTTTGACAATGAGCAGTTCTTC.

Note on this clonotype: A much larger clone differs by one base, so this may be a read error. No conserved phenylalanine or tryptophan is present at the end of the CDR3, so a read error is the likely explanation. The chain couples TRBV20-1 to TRBJ2-7; 8 positions agree with TRBD2. V lost 0 bases, J lost 4 bases, and 8 bases stayed unmatched. Germline V CDR1 and CDR2: DFQATT, SNEGSKA (reference sequence). This CDR3 spans 15 amino acids. Here the CDR3 reads CSARDGRRGDYEQYL. The DNA for the CDR3 is TGCAGTGCTAGAGATGGTCGGCGGGGGGATTACGAGCAGTACCTC.

V gene TRBV3-1 combines with J gene TRBJ2-5; D uncertain. Per the germline V gene, CDR1 is LGHDT and CDR2 is YNNKEL (reference sequence). The CDR3 has 15 residues. Deletions cut 1 base from V and 0 bases from J, with 9 bases between. CDR3 coding DNA: TGTGCCAGCAGCCAAGGAGGACCGTACCAAGAGACCCAGTACTTC. This encodes CASSQGGPYQETQYF.

This chain connects TRBV2 to TRBJ2-3, with 11 positions matching TRBD2. The V gene end was trimmed by 4 bases and the J gene end by 10 bases; junction bases not matched to a gene: 7. The CDR3 contains 14 residues. Per germline, CDR1 SNHLY and CDR2 FYNNEI. CDR3 in amino acids: CASSVGLAGGAQYF. For the CDR3, the DNA is TGTGCCAGCAGTGTCGGTCTAGCGGGGGGCGCGCAGTATTTT. Full variable domain (outside the CDR3, taken from reference TRBV2 and TRBJ2-3): EPEVTQTPSHQVTQMGQEVILRCVPISNHLYFYWYRQILGQKVEFLVSFYNNEISEKSEIFDDQFSVERPDGSNFTLKIRSTKLEDSAMYFCASSVGLAGGAQYFGPGTRLTVL.

At least ten counts were recorded for this clonotype. The J gene is TRBJ1-2, the V gene TRBV5-4; TRBD1 matches 8 bases. The CDR3 extends over 15 amino acids. Germline assignment: CDR1 SGHNT and CDR2 YYREEE (reference sequence). The V gene end was trimmed by 1 base and the J gene end by 4 bases; junction bases not matched to a gene: 6. The CDR3 loop is CASSLSQGASYGYTF. The CDR3 DNA sequence: TGTGCCAGCAGCTTGTCCCAGGGGGCGTCCTATGGCTACACCTTC.

In its sample, this clonotype was seen a few times. Possible read error: a much larger clone is one base away. The chain is built from TRBV5-5 and TRBJ2-1; a possible D gene is TRBD1 (6 bases). In germline, CDR1 is SGHKS, CDR2 YYEKEE (reference sequence). The CDR3 consists of 14 residues. Trimming cost V 2 bases and J 4 bases, with 10 bases left between them. The CDR3 is CASSFQDRYNEQFF. Here the CDR3 DNA reads TGTGCCAGCAGCTTCCAGGACAGATACAATGAGCAGTTCTTC.

This clonotype was picked up many times. This rearrangement joins TRBV4-1 to TRBJ1-4; TRBD1 might be the D (5 bases). With 4 bases removed from V and 3 bases from J, the gap between germline ends came to 9 bases. Germline CDR1 reads MGHRA; CDR2 reads YSYEKL. The CDR3 extends over 14 amino acids. CDR3 in DNA: TGCGCCAGCAGCCGGGGCGCCTCTAATGAAAAACTGTTTTTT. Residues: CASSRGASNEKLFF.

J is TRBJ1-2 and V is TRBV28; a possible D gene is TRBD1 (5 bases). The germline gives CDR1 MDHEN, CDR2 SYDVKM. The germline V and J ends were trimmed by 6 bases and 0 bases, with 17 bases remaining between them. The CDR3 consists of 16 residues. This chain's CDR3 is CASSNSGHLANYGYTF. CDR3 bases: TGTGCCAGCAGCAACTCCGGACACTTAGCTAACTATGGCTACACCTTC.

Notes on this clonotype: Possible read error: a much larger clone is one base away. The rearrangement links TRBV7-9 to TRBJ2-7; D unresolved. V lost 1 base and J lost 1, with 8 bases in between. The germline CDR1 and CDR2 sequences are SEHNR and FQNEAQ (reference sequence). The CDR3 length is 14 residues. The CDR3 coding sequence is TGTGCCAGCAGCTTAGTACAGACTTCCTACGAGCAGTACTTC. Translated, it gives CASSLVQTSYEQYF.